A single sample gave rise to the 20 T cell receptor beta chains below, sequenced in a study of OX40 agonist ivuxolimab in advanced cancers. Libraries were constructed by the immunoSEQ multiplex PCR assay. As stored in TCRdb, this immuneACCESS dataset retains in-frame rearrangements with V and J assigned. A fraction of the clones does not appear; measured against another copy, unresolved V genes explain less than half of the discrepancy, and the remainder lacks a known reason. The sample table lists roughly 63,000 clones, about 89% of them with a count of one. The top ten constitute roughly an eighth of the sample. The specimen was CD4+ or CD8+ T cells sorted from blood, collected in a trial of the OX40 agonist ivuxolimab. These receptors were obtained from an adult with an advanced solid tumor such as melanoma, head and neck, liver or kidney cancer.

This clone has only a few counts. CDR3 nucleotides: TGTGCCAGCAGTCCTACCAGGGTATCGGGTGAGCAGTACGTC. Residues: CASSPTRVSGEQYV. The chain uses TRBV27 and TRBJ2-7; possible D gene TRBD1, 5 bases. The V end lost 5 bases, the J end lost 7 bases, and 18 bases lay between the germline ends. The germline gives CDR1 MNHEY, CDR2 SMNVEV (reference sequence). There are 14 residues in the CDR3.

The CDR3 loop reads CASSSAGGWPYGYTF. The CDR3, as DNA: TGTGCCAGCAGCTCCGCCGGAGGGTGGCCTTATGGCTACACCTTC. This chain connects TRBV5-6 to TRBJ1-2; no clear D. V lost 3 bases, J lost 5 bases, and 17 bases lay in between. Germline lookup yields CDR1 SGHDT and CDR2 YYEEEE. The CDR3 consists of 15 residues. Drawing the rest from reference TRBV5-6 and TRBJ1-2, the complete variable domain is DAGVTQSPTHLIKTRGQQVTLRCSPKSGHDTVSWYQQALGQGPQFIFQYYEEEERQRGNFPDRFSGHQFPNYSSELNVNALLLGDSALYLCASSSAGGWPYGYTFGSGTRLTVV.

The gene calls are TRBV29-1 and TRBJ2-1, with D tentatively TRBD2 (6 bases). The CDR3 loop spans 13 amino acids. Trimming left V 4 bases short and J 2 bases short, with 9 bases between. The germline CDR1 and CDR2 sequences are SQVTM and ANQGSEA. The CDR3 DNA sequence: TGCAGCGTTGTAGCGGAGGCCTACAATGAGCAGTTCTTC. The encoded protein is CSVVAEAYNEQFF.

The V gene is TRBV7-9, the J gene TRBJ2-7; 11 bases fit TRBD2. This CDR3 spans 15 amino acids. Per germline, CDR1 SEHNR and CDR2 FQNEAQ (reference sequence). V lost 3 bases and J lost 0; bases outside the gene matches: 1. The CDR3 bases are TGTGCCAGCAGCTTTGGACTAGCGGGCTCCTACGAGCAGTACGTC. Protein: CASSFGLAGSYEQYV.

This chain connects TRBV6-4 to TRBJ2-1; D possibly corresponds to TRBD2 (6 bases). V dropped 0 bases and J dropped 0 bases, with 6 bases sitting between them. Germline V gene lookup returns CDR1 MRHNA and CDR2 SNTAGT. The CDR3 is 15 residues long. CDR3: CASSDSAGSYNEQFF. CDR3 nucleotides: TGTGCCAGCAGTGACTCAGCGGGCTCCTACAATGAGCAGTTCTTC.

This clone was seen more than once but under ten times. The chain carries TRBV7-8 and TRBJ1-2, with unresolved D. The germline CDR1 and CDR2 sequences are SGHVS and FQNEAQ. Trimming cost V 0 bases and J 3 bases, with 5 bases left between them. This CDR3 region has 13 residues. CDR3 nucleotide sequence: TGTGCCAGCAGCTTAGCAAGGCACTATGGCTACACCTTC. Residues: CASSLARHYGYTF.

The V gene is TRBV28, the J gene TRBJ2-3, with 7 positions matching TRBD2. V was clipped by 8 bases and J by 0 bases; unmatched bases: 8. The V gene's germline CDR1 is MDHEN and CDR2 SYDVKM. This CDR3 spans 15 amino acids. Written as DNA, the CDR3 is TGTGCCAGCGAGCGAGGTAGCGGGAGCACAGATACGCAGTATTTT. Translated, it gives CASERGSGSTDTQYF.

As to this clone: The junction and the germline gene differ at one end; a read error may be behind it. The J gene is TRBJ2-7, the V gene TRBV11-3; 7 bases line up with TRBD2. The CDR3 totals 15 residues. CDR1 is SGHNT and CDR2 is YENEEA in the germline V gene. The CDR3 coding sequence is TGTGCCAGCAGCTTAGGGCCTAGCGGATTCTACGAGCTGTACTTC. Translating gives CASSLGPSGFYELYF. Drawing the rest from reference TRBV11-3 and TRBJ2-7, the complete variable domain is EAGVVQSPRYKIIEKKQPVAFWCNPISGHNTLYWYLQNLGQGPELLIRYENEEAVDDSQLPKDRFSAERLKGVDSTLKIQPAELGDSAVYLCASSLGPSGFYELYFGPGTRLTVT.

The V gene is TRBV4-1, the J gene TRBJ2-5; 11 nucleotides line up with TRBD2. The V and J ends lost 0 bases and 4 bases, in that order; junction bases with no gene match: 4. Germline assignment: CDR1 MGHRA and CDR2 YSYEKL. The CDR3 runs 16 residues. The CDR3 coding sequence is TGCGCCAGCAGCCAAGAAGCCCTAGCGGGAGGAGAGACCCAGTACTTC. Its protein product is CASSQEALAGGETQYF.

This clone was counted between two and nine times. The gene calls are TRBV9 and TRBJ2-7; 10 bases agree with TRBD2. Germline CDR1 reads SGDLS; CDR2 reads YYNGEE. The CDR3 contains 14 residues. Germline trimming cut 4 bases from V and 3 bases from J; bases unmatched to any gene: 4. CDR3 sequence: CASSPGLADYEQYV. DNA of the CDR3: TGTGCCAGCAGCCCCGGACTAGCGGACTACGAGCAGTACGTC.

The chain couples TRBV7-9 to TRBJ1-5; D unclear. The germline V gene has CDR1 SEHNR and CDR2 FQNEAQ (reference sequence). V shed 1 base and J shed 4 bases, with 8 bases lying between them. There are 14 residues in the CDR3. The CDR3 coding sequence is TGTGCCAGCAGCTTAGGAGGGCCAAATCAGCCCCAGCATTTT. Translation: CASSLGGPNQPQHF.

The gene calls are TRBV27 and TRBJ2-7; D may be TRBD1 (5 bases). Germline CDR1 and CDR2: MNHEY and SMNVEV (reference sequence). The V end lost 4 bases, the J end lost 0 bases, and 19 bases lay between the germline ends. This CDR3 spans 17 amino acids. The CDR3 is CASSSVVRARPSYEQYF. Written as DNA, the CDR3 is TGTGCCAGCAGTTCTGTCGTCAGGGCGAGACCCTCCTACGAGCAGTACTTC.

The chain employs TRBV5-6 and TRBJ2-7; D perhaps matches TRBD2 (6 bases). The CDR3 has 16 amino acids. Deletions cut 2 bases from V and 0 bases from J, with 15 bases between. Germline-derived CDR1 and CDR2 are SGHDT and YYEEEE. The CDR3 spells CASSLGWRESSYEQYF. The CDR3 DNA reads TGTGCCAGCAGCTTAGGTTGGAGGGAGAGCTCCTACGAGCAGTACTTC. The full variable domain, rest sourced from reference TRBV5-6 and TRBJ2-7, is DAGVTQSPTHLIKTRGQQVTLRCSPKSGHDTVSWYQQALGQGPQFIFQYYEEEERQRGNFPDRFSGHQFPNYSSELNVNALLLGDSALYLCASSLGWRESSYEQYFGPGTRLTVT.

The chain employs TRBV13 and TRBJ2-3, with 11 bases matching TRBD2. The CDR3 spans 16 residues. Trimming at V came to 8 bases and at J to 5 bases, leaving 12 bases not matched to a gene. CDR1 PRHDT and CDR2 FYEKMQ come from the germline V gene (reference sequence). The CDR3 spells CASFGTSGPKVDTQYF. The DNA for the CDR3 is TGTGCCAGCTTTGGGACTAGCGGTCCCAAGGTAGATACGCAGTATTTT.

The CDR3 DNA follows: TGTGCCAGCAGTTCACTTAACCGACGGACCCACGGCTACACCTTC. It yields the protein CASSSLNRRTHGYTF. The V gene is TRBV7-9, the J gene TRBJ1-2; D uncertain. CDR3 size: 15 residues. V lost 6 bases and J lost 8, with 22 bases in between. Germline V CDR1 and CDR2: SEHNR, FQNEAQ (reference sequence).

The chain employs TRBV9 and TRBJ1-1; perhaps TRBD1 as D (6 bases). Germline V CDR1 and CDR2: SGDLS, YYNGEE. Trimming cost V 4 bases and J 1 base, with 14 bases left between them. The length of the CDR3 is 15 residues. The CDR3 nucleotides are TGTGCCAGCAGCTCCGGGGGGGCAGAGAACACTGAAGCTTTCTTT. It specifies CASSSGGAENTEAFF.

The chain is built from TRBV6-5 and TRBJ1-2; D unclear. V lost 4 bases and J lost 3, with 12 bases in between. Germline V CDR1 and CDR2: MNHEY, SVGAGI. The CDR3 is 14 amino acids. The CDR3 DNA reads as TGTGCCAGCAGTTCCGACGGTTGGGACTATGGCTACACCTTC. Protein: CASSSDGWDYGYTF.

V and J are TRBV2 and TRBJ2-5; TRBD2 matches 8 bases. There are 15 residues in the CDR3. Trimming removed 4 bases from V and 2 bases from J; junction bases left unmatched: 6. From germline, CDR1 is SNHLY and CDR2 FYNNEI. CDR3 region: CASSGEGLGQETQYF. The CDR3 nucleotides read TGTGCCAGCAGTGGGGAGGGACTAGGGCAAGAGACCCAGTACTTC.

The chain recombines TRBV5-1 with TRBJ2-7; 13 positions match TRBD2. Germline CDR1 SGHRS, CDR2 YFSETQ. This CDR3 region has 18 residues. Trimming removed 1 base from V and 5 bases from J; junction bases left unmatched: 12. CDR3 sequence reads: CASSLLPTSGRSFHEQYF. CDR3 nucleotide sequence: TGCGCCAGCAGCTTGCTCCCGACTAGCGGGAGGTCATTCCACGAGCAGTACTTC.

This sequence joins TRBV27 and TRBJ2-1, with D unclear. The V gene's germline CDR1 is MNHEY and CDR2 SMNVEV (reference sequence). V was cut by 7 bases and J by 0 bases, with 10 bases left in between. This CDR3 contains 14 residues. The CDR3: CASTAGSSYNEQFF. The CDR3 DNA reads TGTGCCAGCACCGCTGGAAGCTCCTACAATGAGCAGTTCTTC.